This TCR beta chain derives from a study of human T cells and chemical hapten exposure. About the research overall: Patch tests delivered 0.01% DPC to the upper back and were evaluated at 6 days. Regarding the study as a whole: Controls had significantly fewer large CDR3 similarity clusters than were formed by expanded TCRs.

In TCRdb, the RACE reads were re-called with MiXCR into one record per CDR3 protein. The table has 75,000 to 100,000 distinct CDR3 sequences, around 11% seen once. Time point indicated: patch test 1, 2 weeks after DPC sensitization. The treatment here: therapeutic diphenylcyclopropenone sensitization with weekly scalp DPC. Unfractionated whole blood was the source from which total RNA was extracted. This clonotype was found many times. Its antigen remains unknown. V lost 3 bases, J lost 1 base, and 6 bases stayed unmatched. The length of the CDR3 is 17 residues. The germline gives CDR1 SEHNR, CDR2 FQNEAQ (reference sequence).

This receptor was identified in a woman aged 55-75 years with alopecia areata. Some clones in this sample may be carry-over from other donors' samples. Specimen: whole blood, collected in connection with sensitization to the hapten diphenylcyclopropenone (DPC). The V call is TRBV7-9, the J call TRBJ2-2, with 9 bases that match TRBD1. The CDR3 DNA sequence: TGTGCCAGCAGCTTCCTTACAGGGGGCTGGAACACCGGGGAGCTGTTTTTT. Its protein product is CASSFLTGGWNTGELFF.